This T cell receptor beta chain was captured in a study of blood T cell repertoires in COVID-19. In the study overall: Samples came from the United States, Italy and Spain, spanning acute and convalescent COVID-19. Sources were T cells, B-cell-depleted T cells, or PBMCs; the material itself was cDNA or gDNA.

Original handling: Quantification of nucleated cells was approximated via reference gene primer amplification. The assay was immunoSEQ multiplex PCR, and TCRdb's table has in-frame clones only and misses some. D and trimming were read from the DNA, whereas the V and J calls and clone size are those reported in that table. There are 150,000 to 200,000 clones in the sample; around 83% occur only once, and roughly 1.4% lies in the top ten. Only a few counts were recorded for this clone. V lost 4 bases, J lost 4 bases, and 5 bases lay in between. This CDR3 is built from 12 residues. Germline V gene data show CDR1 as SGHAT and CDR2 as FQNNGV.

This receptor was taken from a human donor in a cohort sampled during active COVID-19. The chain is built from TRBV11-2 and TRBJ1-3, with D uncertain. The specimen was peripheral blood. The CDR3 region has the DNA TGTGCCAGCAGCTCTCAGGGAAACACCATATATTTT. It is translated as CASSSQGNTIYF.